This entry features one TCR beta chain sequence. Trimming took off 1 base at V and 8 bases at J, with 6 bases between the two ends. Germline values: CDR1 MDHEN, CDR2 SYDVKM. This CDR3 region has 12 residues. These data originate in a study of blood T cell repertoires in COVID-19. Authors' processing steps: Reference gene primer amplification yielded estimated nucleated cell counts. Clones were read by immunoSEQ multiplex PCR, and TCRdb kept only the in-frame ones, dropping some. V, J and clone size were drawn from that table, and D and trimming were deduced from the DNA. The data hold hundreds of thousands of clones, with 83% observed a single time.

The sample consisted of peripheral blood. The TCR comes from a woman aged 45-65 years who had recovered from COVID-19. The chain carries TRBV28 and TRBJ2-1; D unresolved. CDR3 nucleotide sequence: TGTGCCAGCAGTTTATCAGGATATGAGCAGTTCTTC. This translates into CASSLSGYEQFF.